Below are 23 T cell receptor beta chains sequenced from a single sample in a study of vaccination effects on CD4 cells after COVID-19. Ahead of sequencing, the ViraFEST assay grew antigen-specific CD4+ T cells using viral peptide pools. The culture ran for nine to eleven days, and then CD4+ T cells were isolated. Everyone in the study got two shots of either the BNT162b2 or mRNA-1273 vaccine. The method was immunoSEQ multiplex PCR; TCRdb's version includes in-frame clones alone and lacks a portion of them. The sample gives approximately 26,000 clones, approximately 79% of which show up once; about 6.5% is in the top ten. These receptors' antigens are unknown. The sequenced sample was CD4+ T cells from PBMCs cultured with SARS-CoV-2 spike peptides, obtained after COVID-19 vaccination. These receptors came from a human donor who received a COVID-19 vaccine. Some clones in this sample may be carry-over from other donors' samples.

The chain couples TRBV18 to TRBJ1-1; D uncertain. Trimming took off 3 bases at V and 2 bases at J, with 10 bases between the two ends. CDR1 KGHSH and CDR2 LQKENI come from the germline V gene. The CDR3 has 14 amino acids. The CDR3 coding sequence is TGTGCCAGCTCACCTGGGCGATTAAACACTGAAGCTTTCTTT. It specifies CASSPGRLNTEAFF.

The V gene is TRBV27, the J gene TRBJ2-3; 8 bases are shared with TRBD1. There are 17 residues in the CDR3. The germline CDR1 and CDR2 sequences are MNHEY and SMNVEV (reference sequence). The J segment lost 1 base and the V segment lost 3 bases, leaving 9 bases of the junction unmatched. This CDR3 reads CASSFYRTGGGTDTQYF. The CDR3 DNA reads as TGTGCCAGCAGTTTTTATCGAACAGGGGGAGGCACAGATACGCAGTATTTT.

DNA of the CDR3: TGTGCCAGCAGCTCAATGATAGGGGACACTGAAGCTTTCTTT. Encoded protein: CASSSMIGDTEAFF. The rearrangement links TRBV7-2 to TRBJ1-1; tentative D call: TRBD1 (5 bases). This CDR3 contains 14 residues. In germline, CDR1 is SGHTA, CDR2 FQGNSA. V was trimmed by 4 bases and J by 3 bases, leaving 12 bases between them.

The gene calls are TRBV5-1 and TRBJ2-3; D gene uncertain. Looked up from germline, CDR1 is SGHRS and CDR2 is YFSETQ. This CDR3 spans 14 amino acids. V was clipped by 0 bases and J by 0 bases, with 5 bases between them. The CDR3 coding sequence is TGCGCCAGCAGCTTGGAGTCAAGCACAGATACGCAGTATTTT. Translating gives CASSLESSTDTQYF. The whole variable domain, filled in from reference TRBV5-1 and TRBJ2-3, reads KAGVTQTPRYLIKTRGQQVTLSCSPISGHRSVSWYQQTPGQGLQFLFEYFSETQRNKGNFPGRFSGRQFSNSRSEMNVSTLELGDSALYLCASSLESSTDTQYFGPGTRLTVL.

This clone has more than one count but fewer than ten. The chain recombines TRBV7-3 with TRBJ1-3; 7 bases fit TRBD1. V dropped 5 bases and J dropped 2; count of bases not matched to a gene: 6. Germline-derived CDR1 and CDR2 are SGHTA and FQGTGA. The CDR3 loop spans 15 amino acids. Written as DNA, the CDR3 is TGTGCCAGCAGCGCCGGGACAGCCACTGGAAACACCATATATTTT. This translates into CASSAGTATGNTIYF.

This clone was counted once. The genes are TRBV19 and TRBJ2-4; D may be TRBD1 (7 bases). Germline V gene sequence: CDR1 LNHDA, CDR2 SQIVND (reference sequence). This CDR3 contains 20 residues. V was cut by 5 bases and J by 2 bases, with 28 bases left in between. This CDR3 is CASSLQLDRSGLLSKNIQYF. DNA of the CDR3: TGTGCCAGTAGTCTACAACTGGACAGGTCGGGACTGCTCTCCAAAAACATTCAGTACTTC.

The V and J genes are TRBV5-5 and TRBJ1-2; D uncertain. V was cut by 6 bases and J by 0 bases, with 6 bases left in between. Germline V gives CDR1 SGHKS, CDR2 YYEKEE (reference sequence). The length of the CDR3 is 12 residues. CDR3 region: CASIGSNYGYTF. The CDR3 bases are TGTGCCAGCATCGGGTCTAACTATGGCTACACCTTC.

The rearrangement links TRBV4-3 to TRBJ1-1; D gene ambiguous. This CDR3 contains 14 residues. Germline CDR1 and CDR2: LGHNA and YSLEER. V shed 1 base and J shed 6 bases, with 12 bases lying between them. CDR3 sequence (DNA): TGCGCCAGCAGCCAAGTTGCGGGAGACGCTGAAGCTTTCTTT. Translated, it gives CASSQVAGDAEAFF.

The sample holds one count of this clone. The chain couples TRBV4-3 to TRBJ2-3; 7 positions match TRBD1. The CDR3 totals 16 residues. Germline loops: CDR1 LGHNA, CDR2 YSLEER. Losses at the gene ends were 6 bases for V and 4 bases for J; bases not matched to a gene: 13. The CDR3 nucleotides read TGCGCCAGCAGTCAACATTCCCGGGACAGCGCAGATACGCAGTATTTT. This translates into CASSQHSRDSADTQYF.

The chain recombines TRBV12-3 or TRBV12-4 with TRBJ2-5; D is undetermined. The length of the CDR3 is 12 residues. V dropped 6 bases and J dropped 2 bases, with 7 bases sitting between them. The CDR3 region has the DNA TGTGCCAGCAGCCGATTTCAAGAGACCCAGTACTTC. Amino acids: CASSRFQETQYF.

The chain recombines TRBV6-2 or TRBV6-3 with TRBJ1-3; weak D call: TRBD1 (5 bases). Trimming pared 6 bases from V and 2 bases from J, leaving 14 bases between. CDR1 and CDR2 (germline): MNHEY, SVGEGT. CDR3 length: 15 amino acids. The DNA of the CDR3 is TGTGCCAGCAGCCGAAGCGGGACGGCTGGAAACACCATATATTTT. Translating it yields CASSRSGTAGNTIYF.

CDR3 nucleotide sequence: TGTGCCAGCAGTTTAGGTTGGGGACGGGGATCTGGAAACACCATATATTTT. This sequence encodes CASSLGWGRGSGNTIYF. The gene calls are TRBV27 and TRBJ1-3; D possibly corresponds to TRBD1 (5 bases). Germline assignment: CDR1 MNHEY and CDR2 SMNVEV (reference sequence). Trimming left V 2 bases short and J 1 base short, with 15 bases between. The length of the CDR3 is 17 residues.

The chain carries TRBV13 and TRBJ2-1, with TRBD2 as a possible D gene (6 bases). CDR1 PRHDT and CDR2 FYEKMQ come from the germline V gene (reference sequence). Deletions cut 6 bases from V and 7 bases from J, with 16 bases between. The CDR3 has 14 amino acids. This chain's CDR3 is CASSFRSGRNEQFF. As DNA, the CDR3 is TGTGCCAGCAGTTTTAGATCAGGGAGGAATGAGCAGTTCTTC.

This sequence joins TRBV28 and TRBJ2-5, with 7 nucleotides matching TRBD1. Germline loops: CDR1 MDHEN, CDR2 SYDVKM. This CDR3 has 13 residues. J gave up 5 bases and V 6 bases, and 6 bases lay outside the gene matches. CDR3 sequence reads: CASSHRGLETQYF. The CDR3 nucleotides are TGTGCCAGCAGCCATAGGGGGCTGGAGACCCAGTACTTC.

The V and J genes are TRBV4-1 and TRBJ2-1; TRBD2 aligns across 7 bases. Germline V gives CDR1 MGHRA, CDR2 YSYEKL. With 0 bases clipped from V and 4 bases from J, the junction kept 6 bases outside the gene matches. The CDR3 contains 16 residues. The CDR3 DNA is TGCGCCAGCAGCCAAGATTTGGCGGGGGAGTACAATGAGCAGTTCTTC. Its protein product is CASSQDLAGEYNEQFF.

This chain joins TRBV5-6 and TRBJ2-1; TRBD2 matches 8 bases. The V and J ends lost 4 bases and 5 bases, in that order; junction bases with no gene match: 20. The CDR3 is 19 residues long. The V gene's germline CDR1 is SGHDT and CDR2 YYEEEE. CDR3 amino acids: CASSMGASGSIAQNNEQFF. The CDR3, as DNA: TGTGCCAGCAGCATGGGGGCTAGCGGGTCAATTGCACAAAACAATGAGCAGTTCTTC.

This clone was seen only once. V and J are TRBV4-1 and TRBJ1-1; D call uncertain. Germline V gene data show CDR1 as MGHRA and CDR2 as YSYEKL. The ends were cut back, 1 base at V and 1 base at J, with 7 bases in the middle. CDR3 length equals 14 residues. The CDR3 DNA follows: TGCGCCAGCAGCCAAGTATCAGGGAACACTGAAGCTTTCTTT. Translating it yields CASSQVSGNTEAFF.

CDR3 in amino acids: CASSLGEKLFF. The CDR3 DNA sequence: TGCGCCAGCAGTTTGGGGGAAAAACTGTTTTTT. The chain has TRBV10-1 and TRBJ1-4; D remains unclear. The V and J ends lost 5 bases and 8 bases respectively, with 6 bases between them. This CDR3 has 11 amino acids. Germline V gene sequence: CDR1 WNHNN, CDR2 SYGVQD (reference sequence).

V gene TRBV5-1 combines with J gene TRBJ1-5, with a tentative D call TRBD1 (5 bases). The V end was cut by 2 bases, the J end by 3 bases, with 12 bases between. This CDR3 region has 15 residues. Germline CDR1 SGHRS, CDR2 YFSETQ. The chain's CDR3 is CASSLGGVANQPQHF. The CDR3 DNA follows: TGCGCCAGCAGCTTAGGAGGGGTTGCCAATCAGCCCCAGCATTTT.

This clone came up a few times. V and J are TRBV24-1 and TRBJ2-5; tentative D call: TRBD1 (7 bases). CDR1 KGHDR and CDR2 SFDVKD come from the germline V gene. The V and J ends lost 4 bases and 3 bases respectively, with 17 bases between them. This CDR3 region has 16 residues. The CDR3, as DNA: TGTGCCACCAGTGACTCCCAAGGGGGCGGGAAAGAGACCCAGTACTTC. It specifies CATSDSQGGGKETQYF.

This chain links TRBV2 with TRBJ2-3; 7 nucleotides agree with TRBD2. V gave up 6 bases and J gave up 2 bases; unmatched junction bases: 11. The CDR3 length is 16 residues. Germline assignment: CDR1 SNHLY and CDR2 FYNNEI. The CDR3: CASRGGTTRFTDTQYF. In DNA form, the CDR3 reads TGTGCCAGCAGAGGAGGGACTACCAGATTCACAGATACGCAGTATTTT.

There are a few counts of this clone. V usage is TRBV5-6 and J usage is TRBJ1-5; D perhaps matches TRBD1 (5 bases). The germline V gene encodes CDR1 SGHDT and CDR2 YYEEEE. CDR3 size: 16 residues. V lost 0 bases, J lost 10 bases, and 20 bases lay in between. This chain's CDR3 is CASSLGIGLDIRPQHF. In nucleotides, the CDR3 is TGTGCCAGCAGCTTGGGGATAGGTTTGGACATCAGACCCCAGCATTTT.

V usage is TRBV21-1 and J usage is TRBJ1-5. TRBV21-1 represents a pseudogene. There are 14 residues in the CDR3. The CDR3 reads CASSKRLRGQPQHF. The CDR3 region has the DNA TGTGCCAGCAGCAAAAGGTTACGAGGTCAGCCCCAGCATTTT.